This TCR beta chain was retrieved from a study of tumor and adjacent non-tumor tissue in lung cancer. Study-wide context: Aged about 30 to 76 years, patients included approximately 11 men and about 5 women with stage I to III disease. General study results and limits: Normal lung showed higher cumulative top 100 clone frequency than tumor. Shorter survival was associated with higher TCR diversity in tumors.

Comment on this clonotype: The antigen remains undetermined. This could be a read error, since a much larger clone is one nucleotide away.

TCRbeta libraries were built with three rounds of nested PCR, modified from ARM-PCR. TCRdb redid the calling of the multiplex PCR reads with MiXCR, one entry per CDR3 protein. Of 70,000 to 90,000 distinct CDR3 sequences listed, approximately 80% are singletons. The CDR3 is 16 amino acids. Trimming removed 3 bases from V and 2 bases from J; junction bases left unmatched: 6. The germline gives CDR1 LGHNA, CDR2 YNFKEQ. The template was RNA from unsorted bulk tissue. Distant lung tissue was collected more than 3 cm away from the tumor edge. Donors were chemotherapy-naive, newly diagnosed lung cancer surgical patients in China, August–November 2014.

The chain joins TRBV4-2 to TRBJ2-3, with 9 bases fitting TRBD1. Sequencing was performed on distant non-tumor lung tissue. The receptor was isolated from a man aged 55 to 70 with non-small cell lung cancer. The DNA for the CDR3 is TGTGCCAGCAGCCATGATGGACAGGGGTCCACAGATACGCAGTATTTT. Translation gives CASSHDGQGSTDTQYF.